This T cell receptor (beta chain) was identified during a study of blood T cell repertoires in COVID-19. Study as a whole: Acute-phase and convalescent COVID-19 samples originated in the United States, Italy and Spain. From T cells, B-cell-depleted T cells, or PBMCs came the material, which was cDNA or gDNA.

In germline, CDR1 is MNHEY, CDR2 SVGEGT. The V and J ends lost 6 bases and 0 bases respectively, with 17 bases between them. The CDR3 contains 16 residues. As processed by the authors: Reference gene primer amplification gave estimated nucleated cell counts. The table came from immunoSEQ multiplex PCR; TCRdb's copy has only in-frame clones and leaves some out. Clone size and the V and J calls come from that table; the DNA yielded D and trimming. Of 100,000 or so clones listed, more than 75% are singletons. The TCR originated in a human donor in a cohort sampled during active COVID-19. The sample consisted of peripheral blood. The V and J genes are TRBV6-2 or TRBV6-3 and TRBJ1-1, with D possibly matching TRBD1 (6 bases). The CDR3 loop reads CASSLPQGTLNTEAFF. DNA of the CDR3: TGTGCCAGCAGCCTGCCGCAGGGGACCCTGAACACTGAAGCTTTCTTT.